This T cell receptor (beta chain) was sequenced during a study of T-cell reconstitution after alpha-beta-depleted transplantation in children. Study results and caveats: T-cell numbers and diversity, one year after transplant, stemmed largely from T cells that were newly produced.

Preparation of the TCRbeta library was carried out with unique molecular identifiers. TCRdb ran MiXCR on the PCR reads and lists one entry per CDR3 protein. The sample shows around 190,000 distinct CDR3 sequences, approximately 6.9% of them seen only once. The CDR3 is 17 residues long. Germline V gene sequence: CDR1 LGHNA, CDR2 YSLEER. The V segment lost 0 bases and the J segment 2 bases; nucleotides outside the gene matches: 8. This clonotype was counted ten times or more. The antigen is unknown. V is TRBV4-3 and J is TRBJ2-3; 7 bases match TRBD2. The sequence was obtained from a boy aged 2 to 10 with acute lymphoblastic leukemia, due to receive a stem cell transplant. Here the sequenced sample was PBMCs, taken before TCRalphabeta/CD19-depleted stem cell transplant. The DNA of the CDR3 is TGCGCCAGCAGCCAAGACCCCCCCAGCGGGAACACAGATACGCAGTATTTT. Its protein is CASSQDPPSGNTDTQYF.